Below are 28 T cell receptor beta chains sequenced from a single sample in a study of cytomegalovirus exposure and HLA in healthy donors (dated by TCRdb to the late 2010s). Libraries were prepared through the immunoSEQ multiplex PCR assay. This immuneACCESS table, as held by TCRdb, lists in-frame sequences with V and J called but not all clones. Of the missing ones, under half trace to an unresolved V gene in checked studies; the others have no known cause. Here the sample has about 150,000 clones; roughly 89% occur a single time. In total, the top ten clones hold about 10% of the sample. Sequencing input: PBMCs. Receptor source: a woman younger than 35 in good health and CMV-seropositive.

This chain links TRBV6-5 with TRBJ1-5, with a weak D call TRBD1 (5 bases). The CDR3 totals 14 residues. CDR1 and CDR2 (germline): MNHEY, SVGAGI. Between the trimmed V and J ends, which lost 4 bases and 7 bases, there was a span of 14 bases. As DNA, the CDR3 is TGTGCCAGCAGTTCGGACGGGGGGTACCAGCCCCAGCATTTT. This gives the protein CASSSDGGYQPQHF.

This clone was picked up one time. V and J are TRBV10-3 and TRBJ2-7, with 7 nucleotides matching TRBD2. Germline trimming cut 7 bases from V and 0 bases from J; bases unmatched to any gene: 3. Germline loops: CDR1 ENHRY, CDR2 SYGVKD. The CDR3 covers 13 residues. CDR3 in amino acids: CAINAGDSYEQYF. For the CDR3, the DNA is TGTGCCATCAACGCGGGGGACTCCTACGAGCAGTACTTC.

This sequence joins TRBV5-4 and TRBJ2-7; 10 bases fit TRBD2. With 4 bases clipped from V and 4 bases from J, the junction kept 5 bases outside the gene matches. Germline V gene sequence: CDR1 SGHNT, CDR2 YYREEE (reference sequence). This CDR3 comprises 14 residues. CDR3 in DNA: TGTGCCAGCAGCCCTACTAGCGGGGTTTACGAGCAGTACTTC. Residues: CASSPTSGVYEQYF.

The CDR3 here is CASSSIDRGANEKLFF. The CDR3 coding sequence is TGTGCCAGCAGTTCCATCGACAGGGGGGCGAATGAAAAACTGTTTTTT. V and J are TRBV28 and TRBJ1-4; 9 bases map to TRBD1. Trimming cost V 4 bases and J 5 bases; bases outside gene matches: 8. The CDR3 covers 16 residues. CDR1 is MDHEN, CDR2 SYDVKM, per germline.

The CDR3 bases are TGTGCCAGCAGTTATACAGGGGCCTCTGGAAACACCATATATTTT. Translating gives CASSYTGASGNTIYF. This chain connects TRBV6-5 to TRBJ1-3, with 7 bases aligning to TRBD1. CDR1 and CDR2 (germline): MNHEY, SVGAGI. The CDR3 totals 15 residues. Trimming cost V 3 bases and J 0 bases; bases outside gene matches: 2.

The V gene is TRBV6-1, the J gene TRBJ2-4, with 8 nucleotides matching TRBD2. The ends lost 7 bases at V and 2 bases at J; junction bases unmatched: 4. There are 14 residues in the CDR3. Germline values: CDR1 MNHNS, CDR2 SASEGT. Here the CDR3 reads CASKRGLSKNIQYF. The CDR3 bases are TGTGCCAGCAAGCGGGGGCTCTCCAAAAACATTCAGTACTTC.

CDR3 DNA: TGTGCCTGGAGTGTTGACAGGACGATCTTCTCCTACGAGCAGTACTTC. It is translated as CAWSVDRTIFSYEQYF. The gene calls are TRBV30 and TRBJ2-7; maybe TRBD1 (6 bases). The CDR3 consists of 16 residues. V lost 0 bases, J lost 0 bases, and 15 bases lay in between. Germline-derived CDR1 and CDR2 are GTSNPN and SVGIG (reference sequence).

This clone was detected many times. The V and J genes are TRBV19 and TRBJ1-5; 7 bases are a match to TRBD1. Germline CDR1 LNHDA, CDR2 SQIVND (reference sequence). Trimming cost V 1 base and J 5 bases; bases outside gene matches: 8. The CDR3 loop spans 16 amino acids. CDR3 in amino acids: CASSIVPTGSDQPQHF. Here the CDR3 DNA reads TGTGCCAGTAGTATAGTACCGACAGGGTCCGATCAGCCCCAGCATTTT. Using reference TRBV19 and TRBJ1-5 for the parts outside the CDR3, the full variable domain is DGGITQSPKYLFRKEGQNVTLSCEQNLNHDAMYWYRQDPGQGLRLIYYSQIVNDFQKGDIAEGYSVSREKKESFPLTVTSAQKNPTAFYLCASSIVPTGSDQPQHFGDGTRLSIL.

The chain is built from TRBV5-4 and TRBJ2-2; the D gene is possibly TRBD1 (6 bases). The V gene lost 7 bases and the J gene lost 3 bases, with 13 bases spanning the gap. CDR1 is SGHNT and CDR2 is YYREEE in the germline V gene (reference sequence). The CDR3 has 14 residues. The CDR3 DNA follows: TGTGCCAGCGGTACTACAGGGTACACCGGGGAGCTGTTTTTT. Its protein is CASGTTGYTGELFF.

The CDR3: CASSFTPYSGANVLTF. In DNA, the CDR3 is TGTGCCAGCAGTTTTACACCTTACTCTGGGGCCAACGTCCTGACTTTC. V usage is TRBV27 and J usage is TRBJ2-6, with D uncertain. V was shortened by 3 bases and J by 0 bases, with 9 bases between the two germline ends. The germline V gene encodes CDR1 MNHEY and CDR2 SMNVEV (reference sequence). This CDR3 comprises 16 residues.

The genes are TRBV15 and TRBJ1-6, with D perhaps TRBD1 (5 bases). Germline loops: CDR1 LNHNV, CDR2 YYDKDF (reference sequence). V gave up 2 bases and J gave up 5 bases, with 10 bases separating them. The CDR3 sequence is 15 residues long. This chain's CDR3 is CATSRWGGNNSPLHF. The CDR3 DNA reads TGTGCCACCAGCAGATGGGGCGGTAATAATTCACCCCTCCACTTT. The full variable domain, its missing parts supplied by reference TRBV15 and TRBJ1-6, is DAMVIQNPRYQVTQFGKPVTLSCSQTLNHNVMYWYQQKSSQAPKLLFHYYDKDFNNEADTPDNFQSRRPNTSFCFLDIRSPGLGDTAMYLCATSRWGGNNSPLHFGNGTRLTVT.

V and J are TRBV6-5 and TRBJ2-7, with D possibly matching TRBD1 (5 bases). Germline V gene sequence: CDR1 MNHEY, CDR2 SVGAGI. V lost 5 bases and J 1 base, leaving 9 bases between the germline ends. The CDR3 runs 13 residues. The DNA for the CDR3 is TGTGCCAGCAGTGTCTCAGGGTCCTACGAGCAGTACTTC. Its protein product is CASSVSGSYEQYF.

The rearrangement links TRBV19 to TRBJ2-3; possible D gene TRBD1, 6 bases. The CDR3 runs to 13 residues. Trimming left V 5 bases short and J 13 bases short, with 19 bases between. Germline assignment: CDR1 LNHDA and CDR2 SQIVND (reference sequence). The DNA for the CDR3 is TGTGCCAGTAGTGGGGGTAGGGGGTCAACGGAGTATTTT. This codes for CASSGGRGSTEYF.

The sample holds one count of this clone. The chain has TRBV28 and TRBJ1-6, with 9 bases fitting TRBD1. Trimming took 8 bases from V and 7 from J; bases not matched to a gene: 15. The CDR3 runs 17 residues. Germline assignment: CDR1 MDHEN and CDR2 SYDVKM. CDR3 nucleotides: TGTGCCAGCTCCAACCCCCAGAGGACAGGGGTAAATTCACCCCTCCACTTT. Translated: CASSNPQRTGVNSPLHF.

CDR3 sequence (DNA): TGTGCCAGCGGCCAGGACAGAGCCTACAATGAGCAGTTCTTC. Protein: CASGQDRAYNEQFF. The chain links TRBV2 to TRBJ2-1; tentative D call: TRBD1 (6 bases). CDR3 length: 14 residues. CDR1 SNHLY and CDR2 FYNNEI come from the germline V gene. Between the trimmed V and J ends, which lost 8 bases and 2 bases, there was a span of 13 bases.

The rearrangement uses TRBV6-5 and TRBJ2-7; possibly TRBD2 for D (6 bases). CDR1 and CDR2 (germline): MNHEY, SVGAGI. Trimming cost V 2 bases and J 3 bases, with 11 bases left between them. The CDR3 spans 14 residues. CDR3 protein: CASSYGGAGYEQYF. DNA of the CDR3: TGTGCCAGCAGTTACGGAGGGGCGGGCTACGAGCAGTACTTC.

The V call is TRBV5-4, the J call TRBJ1-4; a weak D match, TRBD1 (5 bases). Germline loops: CDR1 SGHNT, CDR2 YYREEE (reference sequence). Deletions cut 0 bases from V and 7 bases from J, with 10 bases between. This CDR3 is 14 amino acids long. The CDR3 loop reads CASSLAQESEKLFF. CDR3 sequence (DNA): TGTGCCAGCAGCTTGGCACAGGAAAGTGAAAAACTGTTTTTT.

This clone was seen only a few times. The rearrangement links TRBV7-9 to TRBJ1-6; D may be TRBD1 (5 bases). This CDR3 spans 16 amino acids. V lost 5 bases and J lost 7, with 18 bases in between. Germline lookup yields CDR1 SEHNR and CDR2 FQNEAQ (reference sequence). The CDR3 loop reads CASSGRAGLSNSPLHF. DNA of the CDR3: TGTGCCAGCAGCGGACGAGCAGGGTTATCGAATTCACCCCTCCACTTT.

A remark on this clone: The CDR3 end shows no conserved phenylalanine or tryptophan, and so a read error is likely. No DNA is shown, since the ends of the CDR3 on it are uncertain; the CDR3 is the one TCRdb lists. The chain employs TRBV7-7 and TRBJ1-1; TRBD1, the D gene given by the table, was not confirmed from the DNA. Per the germline V gene, CDR1 is SSHAT and CDR2 is FNYEAQ (reference sequence). The CDR3 is 9 amino acids long, termini counted. CDR3 sequence reads: CASSPRQFL.

The chain joins TRBV28 to TRBJ1-2, with 7 bases identical to TRBD1. Germline V gene data show CDR1 as MDHEN and CDR2 as SYDVKM. The CDR3 is 13 amino acids. The V segment lost 2 bases and the J segment 8 bases; nucleotides outside the gene matches: 5. The CDR3: CASSLRQGVGYTF. In DNA form, the CDR3 reads TGTGCCAGCAGTTTAAGACAGGGAGTAGGCTACACCTTC.

The genes are TRBV5-6 and TRBJ2-3; possible D gene TRBD1, 5 bases. Between the trimmed V and J ends, which lost 4 bases and 0 bases, there was a span of 12 bases. The CDR3 loop spans 15 amino acids. Per germline, CDR1 SGHDT and CDR2 YYEEEE. CDR3 protein: CASSIQGSSTDTQYF. The CDR3 DNA sequence: TGTGCCAGCAGCATCCAGGGTTCTAGCACAGATACGCAGTATTTT.

The CDR3 DNA is TGTGCCAGCAGTCCCGGACAGGGTTATGGCACAGATACGCAGTATTTT. As protein: CASSPGQGYGTDTQYF. J is TRBJ2-3 and V is TRBV27; the match to TRBD1 covers 8 bases. Germline-derived CDR1 and CDR2 are MNHEY and SMNVEV (reference sequence). V was pared by 5 bases and J by 1 base, with 8 bases of the junction left unmatched. The CDR3 covers 16 residues.

This chain uses TRBV28 with TRBJ1-5; possible D gene TRBD1, 5 bases. V was trimmed by 4 bases and J by 7 bases, leaving 8 bases between them. Germline values: CDR1 MDHEN, CDR2 SYDVKM. The CDR3 totals 12 residues. In nucleotides, the CDR3 is TGTGCCAGCAGTTGGGGGGAACAGCCCCAGCATTTT. This translates into CASSWGEQPQHF.

V usage is TRBV18 and J usage is TRBJ1-2; unclear D gene. Germline values: CDR1 KGHSH, CDR2 LQKENI. V lost 0 bases to trimming and J lost 8 bases, with 16 bases between them. CDR3 size: 15 residues. CDR3 in amino acids: CASSPPNRKERGYTF. The CDR3 DNA reads TGTGCCAGCTCACCACCGAATCGGAAAGAGAGGGGCTACACCTTC.

This rearrangement joins TRBV7-9 to TRBJ2-1; TRBD2 agrees at 7 bases. The ends lost 6 bases at V and 2 bases at J; junction bases unmatched: 10. Germline V gene lookup returns CDR1 SEHNR and CDR2 FQNEAQ (reference sequence). The CDR3 sequence is 16 residues long. CDR3 protein: CASSSVSGEPYNEQFF. CDR3 nucleotide sequence: TGTGCCAGCAGTTCTGTAAGCGGGGAACCCTACAATGAGCAGTTCTTC.

As concerns this clone: One end of the junction fails to match germline, which may point to a read error. This chain uses TRBV13 with TRBJ2-1, with a tentative D call TRBD2 (6 bases). The CDR3 covers 17 residues. CDR1 PRHDT and CDR2 FYEKMQ come from the germline V gene (reference sequence). CDR3 coding DNA: TGTGCCAGCAGCGTAGGGGAGGAGGGGACGGAATACAATGAGCAGTTCTTC. It encodes CASSVGEEGTEYNEQFF.

The rearrangement joins TRBV18 to TRBJ2-5; 11 bases fit TRBD2. The germline gives CDR1 KGHSH, CDR2 LQKENI. V lost 0 bases and J lost 0; bases outside the gene matches: 6. CDR3 length: 18 amino acids. CDR3 DNA sequence: TGTGCCAGCTCACCACCGTTACTAGCGGGGGATCACCAAGAGACCCAGTACTTC. This codes for CASSPPLLAGDHQETQYF.

The rearrangement links TRBV4-2 to TRBJ2-1; a weak D match, TRBD1 (5 bases). Per the germline V gene, CDR1 is LGHNA and CDR2 is YNFKEQ. The germline V and J ends were trimmed by 2 bases and 3 bases, with 8 bases remaining between them. There are 14 residues in the CDR3. The CDR3 DNA follows: TGTGCCAGCAGCCAACGCCAGGGCTACAATGAGCAGTTCTTC. This encodes CASSQRQGYNEQFF.